This TCR beta chain was sequenced in a study of cytomegalovirus exposure and HLA in healthy donors. The PCR employed 60 Vbeta primers together with 13 Jbeta primers. Profiled with immunoSEQ multiplex PCR; TCRdb holds only in-frame clones, not every one. The data hold more than 150,000 clones, with under 85% observed a single time. CDR1 is MNHEY, CDR2 SVGAGI, per germline. This CDR3 has 14 residues. The trim removed 2 bases at V and 8 bases at J, leaving 6 bases unmatched. Study results and limitations: Versus the 666-donor mean, an Asian-associated ancestry cluster reportedly showed fewer N-insertions in a later analysis. Cytomegalovirus-associated TCR beta chains were listed, numbering roughly 150.

A remark on this clone: The target antigen is unknown.

The V gene is TRBV6-5, the J gene TRBJ2-1; 7 bases match TRBD1. This clonotype was sampled from a middle-aged man in good health and CMV-seronegative. Sequences were obtained from PBMCs. This CDR3 is CASSYGRGQDEQFF. The CDR3 nucleotides are TGTGCCAGCAGTTACGGCCGAGGACAGGATGAGCAGTTCTTC.